This TCR beta chain emerged from a study of cytomegalovirus exposure and HLA in healthy donors. Study-wide points: Associated with cytomegalovirus, according to the listing, were around 160 TCR beta chains. Accounts indicate the classifier identified cytomegalovirus status with strong specificity and sensitivity.

Only one count was recorded for this clone. Its matching antigen is unknown. As for the donors, each was a healthy bone marrow donor. Per the germline V gene, CDR1 is SGHVS and CDR2 is FNYEAQ. V lost 0 bases and J 3 bases, leaving 15 bases between the germline ends. The CDR3 loop spans 16 amino acids. PCR was performed using 60 Vbeta and 13 Jbeta primers. Clones were read by immunoSEQ multiplex PCR, and TCRdb kept only the in-frame ones, dropping some. This table has approximately 100,000 clones, around three quarters appearing once. The receptor was isolated from a man in his fifties in good health and CMV-seropositive. Sequencing used PBMCs. This chain connects TRBV7-6 to TRBJ2-7; maybe TRBD2 (6 bases). CDR3 loop: CASSLAGTDPRYEQYF. The DNA for the CDR3 is TGTGCCAGCAGCTTAGCCGGGACTGACCCCCGCTACGAGCAGTACTTC.